The rows below give T cell receptor beta chains drawn from one sample of a study of cytomegalovirus exposure and HLA in healthy donors. Method: immunoSEQ multiplex PCR; TCRdb's copy keeps in-frame clones and lacks some. The table records 160,000 or so clones, 70% to 90% of them present only once. The sequenced sample was PBMCs. Receptors originate from a young woman in good health and CMV-seronegative. Both conserved end residues are part of each CDR3. A D gene is named only where the DNA matches it firmly. Clone size is shown for a subset of rows, as once, few, many or a class of expanded clone.

>TRBV6-1|15|NA|TRBJ1-1|few
TGTGCCAGCAGTGACCTACCGGTCGGAGGAACTGAAGCTTTCTTT
CASSDLPVGGTEAFF
>TRBV6-5|15|NA|TRBJ2-1|NA
TGTGCCAGCAGTTACACCCTACGGACAGTTAATGAGCAGTTCTTC
CASSYTLRTVNEQFF
>TRBV7-9|16|TRBD2|TRBJ2-3|NA
TGTGCCAGCAGCTCCCTTCCAGCGGGAGTCTCAGATACGCAGTATTTT
CASSSLPAGVSDTQYF
>TRBV6-4|15|TRBD2|TRBJ2-2|NA
TGTGCCAGCAGTGTCGGGAGGGGCGACGCCGGGGAGCTGTTTTTT
CASSVGRGDAGELFF
>TRBV7-8|18|TRBD2|TRBJ2-2|NA
TGTGCCAGCAGCTTAGGACTAGCGGGAGGGCCGCGGACCGGGGAGCTGTTTTTT
CASSLGLAGGPRTGELFF
>TRBV5-8|12|NA|TRBJ2-1|once
TGTGCCAGCAGCTGGTTAGCGTCAGGGCAGTTCTTC
CASSWLASGQFF
>TRBV12-5|17|NA|TRBJ2-1|NA
TGTGCTAGTGGTTTCCCTACGCGACTTTGGAAGTCCAATGAGCAGTTCTTC
CASGFPTRLWKSNEQFF
>TRBV19|12|NA|TRBJ1-1|once
TGTGCCAGTAGTATTTTGCGGATGGAAGCTTTCTTT
CASSILRMEAFF
>TRBV6-5|11|NA|TRBJ1-2|NA
TGTGCCAGCCTCCCCTTCGATGGCTACACCTTC
CASLPFDGYTF
>TRBV28|13|NA|TRBJ2-7|NA
TGTGCCAGCAGCTATGTCTCCTCCTACGAGCAGTACTTC
CASSYVSSYEQYF
>TRBV6-1|12|NA|TRBJ1-1|few
TGTGCCAGCAGTCAAACAGGGATAGAGGCTTTCTTT
CASSQTGIEAFF
>TRBV7-9|14|NA|TRBJ1-2|NA
TGTGCCAGCAGCCCCCCCGAGCGGATCTATGGCTACACCTTC
CASSPPERIYGYTF
>TRBV11-2|15|TRBD1|TRBJ1-2|NA
TGTGCCAGCAGTTGGGACAGTTTAGCTAACTATGGCTACACCTTC
CASSWDSLANYGYTF
>TRBV7-8|13|NA|TRBJ1-2|NA
TGTGCCAGCAGCTTAGCCTCGGTCTATGGCTACACCTTC
CASSLASVYGYTF
>TRBV5-1|14|TRBD1|TRBJ1-1|NA
TGCGCCAGCAGCCTGACAGGGGAGGACACTGAAGCTTTCTTT
CASSLTGEDTEAFF
>TRBV18|16|TRBD1|TRBJ1-2|NA
TGTGCCAGCTCACCGCCCGGACAGGGGGCTGTGAATGGCTACACCTTC
CASSPPGQGAVNGYTF
>TRBV5-5|16|NA|TRBJ1-5|NA
TGTGCCAGCAGCTTGGCTTGGTCGGCTAGTAGTCAGCCCCAGCATTTT
CASSLAWSASSQPQHF
>TRBV19|13|NA|TRBJ1-5|NA
TGTGCCAGTAAAGGGGTTTGGAATCAGCCCCAGCATTTT
CASKGVWNQPQHF
>TRBV9|14|NA|TRBJ2-3|NA
TGTGCCAGCAGCGTAGCAGGGCCCGAAGATACGCAGTATTTT
CASSVAGPEDTQYF
>TRBV2|13|NA|TRBJ1-2|NA
TGTGCCAGCAGTGACGAACATAACTATGGCTACACCTTC
CASSDEHNYGYTF